This T cell receptor beta chain was recorded in a study of blood T cell repertoires in COVID-19 (dated by TCRdb to between 2020 and 2021). Notes on the research overall: Samples from collaborators originated in the United States, Italy and Spain and spanned both the acute and convalescent phases of COVID-19. The material from the prospective study consisted of cDNA or gDNA derived from T cells, B-cell-depleted T cells, or PBMCs. Deeply sampled blood TCRbeta repertoires from subjects exposed to, actively infected with, or recovered from COVID-19 were included in the dataset. A freely available public database, intended as a resource for researchers studying the immune response to SARS-CoV-2, is where the repertoires were released. The samples were drawn from the first 160 participants of the ongoing ImmuneRACE study and from some 1,300 subjects provided by 6 global collaborators. The sample metadata nearly always contained a de-identified subject ID, COVID-19 status, age in years and sex. Where available, HLA class I and class II types were taken from metadata supplied by the sample provider and were not determined by assay-based typing. The full study reports these points: Clinical and demographic metadata were provided uncurated, with the amount varying by source and participant.

A word on this clone: The antigen this receptor binds is unknown. No much larger clone is present one base from it, and per-base qualities are unavailable.

Deletion took 3 bases off V and 2 bases off J, with a span of 17 bases between the germline ends. CDR1 GTSNPN and CDR2 SVGIG are derived from the germline V gene (reference sequence). There are 16 amino acids in the CDR3, from cysteine to phenylalanine inclusive. CDR3 DNA is the only sequence kept; it has 48 bases, read in frame from the first base. The immunoSEQ Assay, a bias-controlled multiplex PCR, was used to amplify TCRbeta CDR3 regions from genomic DNA. In the source study's methods: Within the assay, amplification of reference gene primers was used to estimate how many nucleated cells each sample contained. Sequence reads were collapsed and filtered to measure the absolute abundance of every unique TCRbeta CDR3 rearrangement. For each sample, productive Simpson clonality was calculated by taking the square root of Simpson's diversity index across productive rearrangements. TCRdb carries this immuneACCESS record with in-frame sequences only. Its versions omit some clonotypes, under half of them owing to an unresolved V gene in the studies checked, with the rest unexplained. The D gene and trimming were derived from the DNA, and the V and J assignments and clone size from that table. This sample has 100,000 to 150,000 clones in its table, and 70% to 85% of those were observed once. The ten largest make up about 18% of the sample.

Collaborating institutions collected whole blood in K2EDTA tubes following their own protocols. For TCRbeta analysis, collaborator samples were shipped as frozen whole blood, as isolated PBMCs, or as DNA extracted from either sample type. The sequence was collected from an elderly woman with acute or convalescent COVID-19. The chain links TRBV30 with TRBJ1-3, with a tentative D gene TRBD1 over 6 matching bases. Sequencing input: peripheral blood. The DNA sequence is TGTGCCTGGAGACAGGGCCCGGGGGGCCCTGGAAACACCATATATTTT. Translated, it reads CAWRQGPGGPGNTIYF. Outside the CDR3, residues come from the reference TRBV30 and TRBJ1-3 proteins, so the full variable domain is: SQTIHQWPATLVQPVGSPLSLECTVEGTSNPNLYWYRQAAGRGLQLLFYSVGIGQISSEVPQNLSASRPQDRQFILSSKKLLLSDSGFYLCAWRQGPGGPGNTIYFGEGSWLTVV.